This T cell receptor beta chain was recorded in a study of shared clonotypes between healthy human individuals (dated by TCRdb to about 2020). Some background on the complete study: Two women and a few men aged 18 to 49 years were included in the cohort. For each donor, CD4 naive and CD4 memory were each given three plates, CD8 naive was given two plates, and CD8 memory was given one plate. To estimate repertoire size and how much clonotypes are shared between individuals, the study performed deep sequencing of blood TCR repertoires from roughly five healthy adults. To increase sequencing depth and limit assay-specific biases, TCR repertoire library preparation and sequencing were carried out by different laboratories using diverse techniques. Per donor, leukapheresis produced somewhere between about 0.85 and 9.5 billion PBMCs.

The study at large found these results: Sampling was restricted to blood, and TCR repertoires in tissue are likely to differ from TCR repertoires in blood. Naive subsets generally had larger estimated clonotype richness than memory subsets. Sharing across a handful of donors was observed for around 4.8% of naive CD4, 3% to 4% of naive CD8, 2.3% of memory CD4, and roughly 0.4% of memory CD8 clonotypes. Pairwise subsampling indicated that sequencing depth was expected to affect the degree of clonotype sharing among donors. Rarefaction of sorted-subset datasets indicated incomplete sequencing despite the large sequencing depth. Because the study included a small number of donors, the genetic and exposure-history diversity represented was limited. Higher generation probabilities were observed for clonotypes shared by all four sorted-subset donors than for non-shared clonotypes.

Points on this clone: Its recognized antigen is unknown. Base qualities are not provided; no much larger clone lies one nucleotide away.

TCR CDR3 regions were amplified from genomic DNA by multiplex PCR using the deep immunoSEQ assay. Extracted genomic DNA from each cell subset was distributed evenly across all wells of several immunoSEQ 96-well plates, and each plate was treated as a replicate. For sorted subsets, 200 to 250 ng genomic DNA, equal to 25,000 to 35,000 T cell genomes, was loaded into each replicate PCR. The purified libraries were quantified using a Qubit 3.0 fluorometer, sized with a Bioanalyzer 2100, and then quantified again using the KAPA Library Quantification kit. Every immunoSEQ 96-well plate was sequenced on a dedicated single-read 150-cycle Illumina NextSeq 550 flow cell. As for the authors' bioinformatics: Because the immunoSEQ output held only junctional sequences and lacked quality scores, the filtering could not match the filtering applied to full-length reads. To assign V/J genes and CDR3, sequences were annotated using PyIR, a Python wrapper for IgBLAST v1.9, with IMGT germline references. Any read was removed if the V/J assignment was weak (E-value above 1e-6), the CDR3 was missing, or the read contained stop codons, out-of-frame junctions, or ambiguous translated residues. V3J clonotypes were defined as sequences sharing the same inferred V gene, J gene, and CDR3 amino acid sequence. To compute the percentage overlap between repertoires, the number of shared unique clonotypes was divided by the size of the smaller repertoire. Three approaches were used to assess repertoire richness: RTK rarefaction, the Chao1 estimator, and Recon v2.1 estimates of unobserved clonotypes. Generation probabilities were computed with OLGA for all TCRbeta clonotypes obtained by the gDNA method from a handful of donors. TCRdb took this table from immuneACCESS and kept in-frame rearrangements with V and J called. Such tables lack part of the clones; where checked against another copy, unresolved V genes explain under half of the gap, and the rest is unexplained. D and trimming come from the DNA, and the V and J calls and clone size come from that table. This sample is represented by under 600,000 clones; 97% of them were singletons. Jointly, the top ten make up roughly 0.055% of the sample.

Donors were healthy HIV-negative adults with no recently reported acute infections or vaccinations. Only Caucasian adults living in Nashville, Tennessee, USA were represented among the donors. Magnetic negative selection was used to enrich CD4+ T cells, after which naive cells were positively selected on CD45RA and the negative fraction became the memory subset. After blood collection by leukapheresis, PBMCs were isolated using Ficoll-Histopaque density gradient centrifugation and then cryopreserved in the vapor phase of liquid nitrogen. Purity and quantity of every magnetically sorted T cell population were checked by analytical flow cytometry. Genomic DNA was isolated from every sorted fraction and measured by UV absorbance on a Nanodrop 2000c. The sample was naive CD4+ T cells sorted from blood. This sample's cell subset or site label indicates: CD45RA+ positively selected. The receptor was derived from a woman aged 25-40 years in good health.

The nucleotide sequence reads TGTGCCAGCAGTCCCCCATCGATCTCACCGGGACTAGACAATGAGCAGTTCTTC. Translated, it gives CASSPPSISPGLDNEQFF. The chain is assembled from TRBV27 and TRBJ2-1; 8 junctional bases match TRBD2. The germline V gene (reference sequence) sets CDR1 to MNHEY and CDR2 to SMNVEV. CDR3 length: 18 amino acids, cysteine to phenylalanine. Only the CDR3 region is kept as DNA, spanning 54 bases read in frame from base 1. The V end gives up 5 bases and the J end 5 bases, leaving 17 bases in the junction not matched to a gene.